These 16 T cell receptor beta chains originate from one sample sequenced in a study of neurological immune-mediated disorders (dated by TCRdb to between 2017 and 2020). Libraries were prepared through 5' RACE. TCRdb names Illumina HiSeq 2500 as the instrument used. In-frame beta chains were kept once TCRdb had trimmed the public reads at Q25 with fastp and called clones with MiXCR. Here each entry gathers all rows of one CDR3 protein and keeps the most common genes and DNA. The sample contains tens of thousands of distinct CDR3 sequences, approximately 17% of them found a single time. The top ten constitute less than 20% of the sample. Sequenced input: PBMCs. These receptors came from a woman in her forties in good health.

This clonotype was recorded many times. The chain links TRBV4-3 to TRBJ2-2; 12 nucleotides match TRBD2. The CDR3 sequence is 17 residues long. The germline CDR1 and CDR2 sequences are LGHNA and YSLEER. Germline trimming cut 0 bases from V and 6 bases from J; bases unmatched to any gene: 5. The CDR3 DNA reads TGCGCCAGCAGCCAAGAAGTAACTAGCGGGGGGCCCGGGGAGCTGTTTTTT. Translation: CASSQEVTSGGPGELFF.

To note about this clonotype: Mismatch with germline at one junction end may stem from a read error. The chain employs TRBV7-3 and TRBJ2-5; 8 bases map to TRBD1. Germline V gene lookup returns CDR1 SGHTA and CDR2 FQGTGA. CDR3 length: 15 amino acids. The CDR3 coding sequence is TGTGCCAGCAGCTTAAGAGGGGACAGGAGGGAGACACAGTACTTC. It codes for CASSLRGDRRETQYF.

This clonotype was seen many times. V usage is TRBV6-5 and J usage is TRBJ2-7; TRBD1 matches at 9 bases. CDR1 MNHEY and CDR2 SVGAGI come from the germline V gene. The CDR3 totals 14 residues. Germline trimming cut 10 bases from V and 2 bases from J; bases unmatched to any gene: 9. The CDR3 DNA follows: TGTGCCACCATTCCGGGACAGGGCCCCTACGAGCAGTACTTC. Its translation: CATIPGQGPYEQYF.

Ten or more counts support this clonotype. CDR3 protein: CSARDSNGGDSDTQYF. The CDR3 DNA sequence: TGCAGTGCTAGAGATTCAAACGGGGGGGACTCAGATACGCAGTATTTT. The chain employs TRBV20-1 and TRBJ2-3; 8 positions agree with TRBD2. The CDR3 spans 16 residues. Per the germline V gene, CDR1 is DFQATT and CDR2 is SNEGSKA (reference sequence). V shed 0 bases, J shed 4 bases, and the junction held 9 bases outside the gene matches.

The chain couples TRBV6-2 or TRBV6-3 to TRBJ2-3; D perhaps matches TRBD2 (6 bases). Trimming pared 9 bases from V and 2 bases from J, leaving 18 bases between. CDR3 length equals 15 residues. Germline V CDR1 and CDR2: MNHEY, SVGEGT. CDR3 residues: CASSPLAADTDTQYF. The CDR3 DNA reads TGTGCCAGTAGTCCATTAGCGGCGGACACAGATACGCAGTATTTT.

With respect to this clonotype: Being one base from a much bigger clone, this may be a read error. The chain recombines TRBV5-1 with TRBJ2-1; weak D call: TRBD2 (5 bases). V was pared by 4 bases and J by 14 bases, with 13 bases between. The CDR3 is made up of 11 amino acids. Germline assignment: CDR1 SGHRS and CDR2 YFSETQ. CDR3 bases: TGCGCCAGCAGCATCGGACTGGATAAGTTCTTC. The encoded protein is CASSIGLDKFF.

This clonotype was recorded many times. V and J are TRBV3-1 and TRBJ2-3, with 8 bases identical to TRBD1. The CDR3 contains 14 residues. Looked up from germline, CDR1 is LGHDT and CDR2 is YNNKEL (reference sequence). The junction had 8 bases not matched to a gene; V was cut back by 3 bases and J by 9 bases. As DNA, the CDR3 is TGTGCCAGCAGCCATGCCCTGACAGGGGAGACGCAGTATTTT. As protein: CASSHALTGETQYF.

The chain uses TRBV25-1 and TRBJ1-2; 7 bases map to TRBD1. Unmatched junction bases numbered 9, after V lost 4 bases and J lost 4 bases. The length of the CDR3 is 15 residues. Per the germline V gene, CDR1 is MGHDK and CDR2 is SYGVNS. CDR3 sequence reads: CASSGIRDRVYGYTF. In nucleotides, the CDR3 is TGTGCCAGCAGTGGTATTAGGGACAGAGTCTATGGCTACACCTTC.

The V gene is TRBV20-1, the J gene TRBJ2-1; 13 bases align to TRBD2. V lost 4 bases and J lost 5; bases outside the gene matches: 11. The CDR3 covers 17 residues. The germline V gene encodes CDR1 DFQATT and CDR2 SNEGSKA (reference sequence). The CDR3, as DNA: TGCAGTGCTAAAGGACTAGCGGGGGCCCTACCTCACAATGAGCAGTTCTTC. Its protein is CSAKGLAGALPHNEQFF.

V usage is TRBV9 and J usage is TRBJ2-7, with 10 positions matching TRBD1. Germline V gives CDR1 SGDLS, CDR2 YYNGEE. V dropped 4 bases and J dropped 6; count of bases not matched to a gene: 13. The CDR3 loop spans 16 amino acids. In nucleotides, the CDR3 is TGTGCCAGCAGCCAGAACCCCGGGACAGGGGAGGGCGAGCAGTACTTC. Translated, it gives CASSQNPGTGEGEQYF.

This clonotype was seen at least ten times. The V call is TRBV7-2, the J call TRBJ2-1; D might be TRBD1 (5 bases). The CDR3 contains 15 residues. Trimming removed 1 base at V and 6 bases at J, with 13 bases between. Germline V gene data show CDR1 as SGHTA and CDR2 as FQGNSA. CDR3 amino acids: CASSLDSLQGNEQFF. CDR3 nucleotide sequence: TGTGCCAGCAGCTTAGACAGCCTCCAGGGCAATGAGCAGTTCTTC.

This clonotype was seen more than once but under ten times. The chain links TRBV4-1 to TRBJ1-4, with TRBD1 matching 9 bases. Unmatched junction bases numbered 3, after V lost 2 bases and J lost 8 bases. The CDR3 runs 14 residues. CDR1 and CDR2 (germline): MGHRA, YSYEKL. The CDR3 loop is CASSQNRGPEKLFF. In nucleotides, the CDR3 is TGCGCCAGCAGCCAAAACAGGGGGCCGGAAAAACTGTTTTTT.

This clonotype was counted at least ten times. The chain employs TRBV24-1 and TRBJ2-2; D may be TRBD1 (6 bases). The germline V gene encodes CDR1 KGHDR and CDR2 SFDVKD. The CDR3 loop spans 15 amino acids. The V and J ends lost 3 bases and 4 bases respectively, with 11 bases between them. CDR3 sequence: CATSDAGAPTGELFF. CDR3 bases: TGTGCCACCAGTGATGCAGGGGCCCCCACCGGGGAGCTGTTTTTT.

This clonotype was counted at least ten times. CDR3 sequence: CASSENGNRGRIGQYF. The CDR3 DNA reads as TGTGCCAGCAGTGAAAATGGGAACAGGGGGCGCATCGGGCAGTACTTC. This chain uses TRBV2 with TRBJ2-7; 9 nucleotides match TRBD1. The V gene end was trimmed by 2 bases and the J gene end by 9 bases; junction bases not matched to a gene: 14. Germline CDR1 reads SNHLY; CDR2 reads FYNNEI. The CDR3 length is 16 residues. The full variable domain, in which reference TRBV2 and TRBJ2-7 provide the parts outside the CDR3, is EPEVTQTPSHQVTQMGQEVILRCVPISNHLYFYWYRQILGQKVEFLVSFYNNEISEKSEIFDDQFSVERPDGSNFTLKIRSTKLEDSAMYFCASSENGNRGRIGQYFGPGTRLTVT.

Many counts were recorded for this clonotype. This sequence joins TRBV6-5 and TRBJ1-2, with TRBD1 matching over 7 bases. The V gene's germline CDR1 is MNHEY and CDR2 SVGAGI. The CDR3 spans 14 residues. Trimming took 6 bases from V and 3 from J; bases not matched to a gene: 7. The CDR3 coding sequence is TGTGCCAGCAGCTCGGCGGGGACAGACTATGGCTACACCTTC. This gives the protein CASSSAGTDYGYTF.

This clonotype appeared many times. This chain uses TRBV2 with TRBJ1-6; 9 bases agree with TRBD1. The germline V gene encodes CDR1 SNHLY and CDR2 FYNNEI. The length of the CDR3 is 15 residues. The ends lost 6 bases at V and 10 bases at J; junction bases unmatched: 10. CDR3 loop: CASRFSGQGNSPLHF. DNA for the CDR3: TGTGCCAGCAGATTCTCGGGACAGGGAAACTCACCCCTCCACTTT.